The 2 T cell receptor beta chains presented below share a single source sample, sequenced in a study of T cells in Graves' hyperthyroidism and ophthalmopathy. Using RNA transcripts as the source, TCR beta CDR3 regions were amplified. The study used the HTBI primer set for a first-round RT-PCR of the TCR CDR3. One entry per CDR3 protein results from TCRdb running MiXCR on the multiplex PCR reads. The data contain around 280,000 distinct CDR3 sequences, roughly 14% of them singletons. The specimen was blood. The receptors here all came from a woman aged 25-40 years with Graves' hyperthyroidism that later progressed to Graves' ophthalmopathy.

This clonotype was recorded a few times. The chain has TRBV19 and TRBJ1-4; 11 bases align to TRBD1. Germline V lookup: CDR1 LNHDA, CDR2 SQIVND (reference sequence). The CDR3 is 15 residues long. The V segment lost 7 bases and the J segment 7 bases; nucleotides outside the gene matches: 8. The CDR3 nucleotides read TGTGCCAGTACAACGGGACAGGGGGATTTTGAAAAACTGTTTTTT. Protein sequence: CASTTGQGDFEKLFF.

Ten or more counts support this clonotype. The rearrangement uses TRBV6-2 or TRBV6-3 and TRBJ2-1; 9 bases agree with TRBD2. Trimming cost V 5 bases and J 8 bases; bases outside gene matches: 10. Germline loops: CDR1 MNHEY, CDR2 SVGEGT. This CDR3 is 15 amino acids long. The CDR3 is CASSVHSGSGHEQFF. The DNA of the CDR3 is TGTGCCAGCAGTGTACATAGCGGGAGTGGGCATGAGCAGTTCTTC.